The present TCR beta chain was sequenced within a study of Ad26.COV2.S vaccination and SARS-CoV-2 variants. The wider study: Each vaccinee took Ad26.COV2.S intramuscularly, once or twice 56 days apart.

Treatment described: over 15 received Ad26.COV2.S at low or high dose, single or two shots; several received placebo; per-sample allocation not given. Repertoires come from day 63 after the first vaccine or placebo injection. TCRdb's table, derived via immunoSEQ multiplex PCR, lists solely in-frame clones and lacks some. The repertoire has some 480,000 clones, around 85% of them found once; the top ten carry about 13%. The CDR3 runs to 15 residues. The V and J ends lost 0 bases and 10 bases respectively, with 13 bases between them. The germline V gene encodes CDR1 MNHEY and CDR2 SVGAGI. With regard to this clone: Its specificity is unknown.

Whole-study findings and limits: In TCR breadth and depth analyses, total T cell responses may have been underestimated.

The sequenced sample was peripheral blood, obtained in a trial of Ad26.COV2.S vaccine versus placebo. This clonotype was obtained from a person between 18 and 65 years old who received the Ad26.COV2.S COVID-19 vaccine or a placebo. The V and J genes are TRBV6-5 and TRBJ1-6, with D maybe TRBD1 (5 bases). The CDR3, as DNA: TGTGCCAGCAGTTACTCTGGGACTCGGGACTCACCCCTCCACTTT. It encodes CASSYSGTRDSPLHF.